This TCR beta chain was observed in a study of a mutant IDH1 vaccine in newly diagnosed glioma. Time point denoted: week 47, end of study. Each vaccine dose was 300 ug of mutant IDH1 20-mer peptide, with topical imiquimod. Weeks 1, 3, 5, 7, 11, 15, 19 and 23 were when patients received their eight vaccinations. Trimming removed 2 bases at V and 0 bases at J, with 4 bases between. The CDR3 has 13 residues. CDR1 is WNHNN and CDR2 is SYGVQD in the germline V gene (reference sequence). Produced via immunoSEQ multiplex PCR; TCRdb's table is partial and in-frame only. The data contain tens of thousands of clones, about 79% of them singletons. This clone turned up a few times. Its antigen is unidentified.

This clonotype was sampled from a middle-aged man with glioma. The material sequenced was PBMCs, taken from a glioma patient whose treatment included an IDH1 peptide vaccine. This chain joins TRBV10-1 and TRBJ1-1; the D is unclear. CDR3 region: CASSEQLNTEAFF. The CDR3 nucleotides are TGCGCCAGCAGTGAGCAGCTGAACACTGAAGCTTTCTTT.